Listed below are T cell receptor beta chains from one sample, sequenced in a study of blood T cell repertoires in COVID-19. Libraries were prepared by immunoSEQ multiplex PCR; TCRdb keeps only in-frame clonotypes and omits some of them. The sample contains approximately 220,000 clones, 90% of which appear only once. The sequenced material came from PBMCs or T cells enriched from blood (not recorded which). The receptors shown here come from a man aged 25 to 40 who had been exposed to COVID-19. Both conserved end residues are part of each CDR3. Fields, in order: D gene, CDR3 length, J gene, V gene, clone size, CDR3 DNA, CDR3 protein. A D gene is named only where the DNA matches it firmly. Only some rows state a clone size, as once, few, many or a class for expanded clones.

d_call: TRBD1; cdr3_length: 16; j_call: TRBJ1-2; v_call: TRBV20-1; clone_size: NA; cdr3_nt: TGCAGTGCTAGTCGGTCACAGGGGGCGGCCGTGGATGGCTACACCTTC; cdr3_aa: CSASRSQGAAVDGYTF
d_call: TRBD1; cdr3_length: 14; j_call: TRBJ1-2; v_call: TRBV7-9; clone_size: NA; cdr3_nt: TGTGCCAGCAGCACGAAGGACAGGGAGGGAGGCTACACCTTC; cdr3_aa: CASSTKDREGGYTF
d_call: TRBD1; cdr3_length: 19; j_call: TRBJ2-5; v_call: TRBV5-1; clone_size: NA; cdr3_nt: TGCGCCAGCAGCTCGACAGGGGGCCTCCTAATCGGGGATGTGGAGACCCAGTACTTC; cdr3_aa: CASSSTGGLLIGDVETQYF
d_call: TRBD1; cdr3_length: 13; j_call: TRBJ1-4; v_call: TRBV5-4; clone_size: once; cdr3_nt: TGTGCCAGCAGCCGGGACAGGGATGAAAAACTGTTTTTT; cdr3_aa: CASSRDRDEKLFF
d_call: NA; cdr3_length: 13; j_call: TRBJ1-1; v_call: TRBV7-3; clone_size: NA; cdr3_nt: TGTGCCAGCAGCTTAACCCAGGGCACTGAAGCTTTCTTT; cdr3_aa: CASSLTQGTEAFF
d_call: TRBD1; cdr3_length: 14; j_call: TRBJ1-2; v_call: TRBV10-1; clone_size: NA; cdr3_nt: TGCGCCAGCAGTGGGGCAGGGGGGTGCTATGGCTACACCTTC; cdr3_aa: CASSGAGGCYGYTF
d_call: TRBD1; cdr3_length: 16; j_call: TRBJ1-5; v_call: TRBV6-1; clone_size: NA; cdr3_nt: TGTGCCAGCAGTGACGACAGGGGGCCTGCGCCTCAGCCCCAGCATTTT; cdr3_aa: CASSDDRGPAPQPQHF
d_call: NA; cdr3_length: 13; j_call: TRBJ1-5; v_call: TRBV19; clone_size: NA; cdr3_nt: TGTGCCAGTAGTATTGTAGCGGATCAGCCCCAGCATTTT; cdr3_aa: CASSIVADQPQHF
d_call: TRBD1; cdr3_length: 15; j_call: TRBJ2-1; v_call: TRBV9; clone_size: once; cdr3_nt: TGTGCCAGCAGCGTGACGGGACAGGAATACAATGAGCAGTTCTTC; cdr3_aa: CASSVTGQEYNEQFF
d_call: NA; cdr3_length: 14; j_call: TRBJ1-1; v_call: TRBV6-5; clone_size: NA; cdr3_nt: TGTGCCGCCAGACTGGTCGCGATGAACACTGAAGCTTTCTTT; cdr3_aa: CAARLVAMNTEAFF
d_call: TRBD2; cdr3_length: 17; j_call: TRBJ2-2; v_call: TRBV7-9; clone_size: NA; cdr3_nt: TGTGCCAGCAGCCCTCGGCTAGCGGGAGAGAACACCGGGGAGCTGTTTTTT; cdr3_aa: CASSPRLAGENTGELFF
d_call: NA; cdr3_length: 15; j_call: TRBJ2-7; v_call: TRBV11-2; clone_size: NA; cdr3_nt: TGTGCCAGCAGCCCCGCCTCGACAGCCTCCTACGAGCAGTACTTC; cdr3_aa: CASSPASTASYEQYF
d_call: TRBD1; cdr3_length: 17; j_call: TRBJ2-7; v_call: TRBV7-2; clone_size: NA; cdr3_nt: TGTGCCAGCAGCTTAGAAAAAACCAGGGACAGGGCCTACGAGCAGTACTTC; cdr3_aa: CASSLEKTRDRAYEQYF
d_call: NA; cdr3_length: 14; j_call: TRBJ2-1; v_call: TRBV5-1; clone_size: NA; cdr3_nt: TGCGCCAGCAGCTTGGTAAAGGGGGGGTTTGAGCAGTTCTTC; cdr3_aa: CASSLVKGGFEQFF
d_call: TRBD2; cdr3_length: 14; j_call: TRBJ2-5; v_call: TRBV9; clone_size: NA; cdr3_nt: TGTGCCAGCAGCCCGGGGGGAACCGGGGGGACCCAGTACTTC; cdr3_aa: CASSPGGTGGTQYF
d_call: NA; cdr3_length: 13; j_call: TRBJ1-3; v_call: TRBV15; clone_size: NA; cdr3_nt: TGTGCCACCAGCAGAGATCTGGGAAACACCATATATTTT; cdr3_aa: CATSRDLGNTIYF
d_call: TRBD2; cdr3_length: 15; j_call: TRBJ2-5; v_call: TRBV19; clone_size: NA; cdr3_nt: TGTGCCAGTAGCGTGACTAGCGGGCAAATAGAGACCCAGTACTTC; cdr3_aa: CASSVTSGQIETQYF
d_call: NA; cdr3_length: 14; j_call: TRBJ2-1; v_call: TRBV4-3; clone_size: NA; cdr3_nt: TGCGCCAGCAGCCAAGACAGGGTAAGGCATGAGCAGTTCTTC; cdr3_aa: CASSQDRVRHEQFF
d_call: TRBD1; cdr3_length: 14; j_call: TRBJ1-2; v_call: TRBV5-1; clone_size: NA; cdr3_nt: TGCGCCAGCAGCCCCCGTGGACAGGGGCAGGGCTACACCTTC; cdr3_aa: CASSPRGQGQGYTF
d_call: NA; cdr3_length: 13; j_call: TRBJ2-7; v_call: TRBV4-1; clone_size: NA; cdr3_nt: TGCGCCAGCAGCCGAGGCAGCGCCTACGAGCAGTACTTC; cdr3_aa: CASSRGSAYEQYF
d_call: NA; cdr3_length: 13; j_call: TRBJ1-4; v_call: TRBV13; clone_size: once; cdr3_nt: TGTGCCAGCAGCTTACAGGACAGATCTGTACTGTTTTTT; cdr3_aa: CASSLQDRSVLFF
d_call: NA; cdr3_length: 14; j_call: TRBJ1-6; v_call: TRBV6-4; clone_size: NA; cdr3_nt: TGTGCCAGCAGCGAAGCTAACCGGGAATCACCCCTCCACTTT; cdr3_aa: CASSEANRESPLHF
d_call: TRBD2; cdr3_length: 15; j_call: TRBJ2-5; v_call: TRBV7-9; clone_size: NA; cdr3_nt: TGTGCCAGCAGCCCCGGGACGGGGACTAAAGAGACCCAGTACTTC; cdr3_aa: CASSPGTGTKETQYF
d_call: TRBD1; cdr3_length: 14; j_call: TRBJ2-2; v_call: TRBV5-6; clone_size: NA; cdr3_nt: TGTGCCAGCAGCACCGACAGGGGGCAAGGGGAGCTGTTTTTT; cdr3_aa: CASSTDRGQGELFF
d_call: NA; cdr3_length: 17; j_call: TRBJ2-1; v_call: TRBV11-3; clone_size: once; cdr3_nt: TGTGCCAGCAGCTTAGAGACAGGCCCGAGGTTGGGCAATGAGCAGTTCTTC; cdr3_aa: CASSLETGPRLGNEQFF
d_call: TRBD1; cdr3_length: 15; j_call: TRBJ2-7; v_call: TRBV4-1; clone_size: NA; cdr3_nt: TGCGCCAGCAGCCTTACAGGAACAGGGGTGTACGAGCAGTACTTC; cdr3_aa: CASSLTGTGVYEQYF
d_call: TRBD2; cdr3_length: 15; j_call: TRBJ2-7; v_call: TRBV7-2; clone_size: NA; cdr3_nt: TGTGCCAGCAGCTTTGGGGGGGTCCTCTCCTACGAGCAGTACTTC; cdr3_aa: CASSFGGVLSYEQYF
d_call: TRBD2; cdr3_length: 16; j_call: TRBJ2-3; v_call: TRBV5-1; clone_size: NA; cdr3_nt: TGCGCCCGCAGCCCGGGGGGGGGATTAGCCACGAATACGCAGTATTTT; cdr3_aa: CARSPGGGLATNTQYF
d_call: TRBD1; cdr3_length: 15; j_call: TRBJ2-7; v_call: TRBV10-2; clone_size: NA; cdr3_nt: TGCGCCAGCAGTGGCCTACCAACAGGGGTCCACGAGCAGTACTTC; cdr3_aa: CASSGLPTGVHEQYF
d_call: NA; cdr3_length: 15; j_call: TRBJ1-2; v_call: TRBV19; clone_size: NA; cdr3_nt: TGTGCCAGTAGTTTTGGGCCGACCCACTTCTATGGCTACACCTTC; cdr3_aa: CASSFGPTHFYGYTF
d_call: NA; cdr3_length: 14; j_call: TRBJ1-2; v_call: TRBV4-3; clone_size: NA; cdr3_nt: TGCGCCAGCAGCCGCACGGTGCTTAACTATGGCTACACCTTC; cdr3_aa: CASSRTVLNYGYTF
d_call: NA; cdr3_length: 16; j_call: TRBJ2-3; v_call: TRBV7-2; clone_size: NA; cdr3_nt: TGTGCCAGCAGCTGGGGAGGTGAGGGCGGCACAGATACGCAGTATTTT; cdr3_aa: CASSWGGEGGTDTQYF
d_call: TRBD2; cdr3_length: 14; j_call: TRBJ2-7; v_call: TRBV6-5; clone_size: NA; cdr3_nt: TGTGCCACAGGGATTCAGGGAGGGTTCTACGAGCAGTACTTC; cdr3_aa: CATGIQGGFYEQYF
d_call: TRBD1; cdr3_length: 13; j_call: TRBJ1-1; v_call: TRBV7-9; clone_size: few; cdr3_nt: TGTGCCAGCAGACCACGGGACAGACTTGAAGCTTTCTTT; cdr3_aa: CASRPRDRLEAFF
d_call: NA; cdr3_length: 15; j_call: TRBJ2-3; v_call: TRBV6-5; clone_size: once; cdr3_nt: TGTGCCAGCAGCCAGACAGGTCCTTACACAGATACGCAGTATTTT; cdr3_aa: CASSQTGPYTDTQYF
d_call: NA; cdr3_length: 15; j_call: TRBJ2-2; v_call: TRBV10-3; clone_size: NA; cdr3_nt: TGTGCCATCAGGGGAGGGGGACGCACCTCCGGGGAGCTGTTTTTT; cdr3_aa: CAIRGGGRTSGELFF
d_call: NA; cdr3_length: 12; j_call: TRBJ2-7; v_call: TRBV7-2; clone_size: NA; cdr3_nt: TGTGCCAGCAGGATAGGGGGGGACGAGCAGTACTTC; cdr3_aa: CASRIGGDEQYF
d_call: NA; cdr3_length: 13; j_call: TRBJ2-1; v_call: TRBV7-8; clone_size: NA; cdr3_nt: TGTGCCAGCAGCTTATCCGGGAACCATGAGCAGTTCTTC; cdr3_aa: CASSLSGNHEQFF
d_call: NA; cdr3_length: 14; j_call: TRBJ1-3; v_call: TRBV7-9; clone_size: NA; cdr3_nt: TGTGCCAGCAGCTTAGGGCAGGGAGGAAACACCATATATTTT; cdr3_aa: CASSLGQGGNTIYF
d_call: NA; cdr3_length: 11; j_call: TRBJ2-1; v_call: TRBV20-1; clone_size: NA; cdr3_nt: TGCAGTGCTGCTACGAGCAATGAGCAGTTCTTC; cdr3_aa: CSAATSNEQFF
d_call: TRBD1; cdr3_length: 16; j_call: TRBJ1-3; v_call: TRBV19; clone_size: NA; cdr3_nt: TGTGCCAGTAGTACCGGGGACAGTCTCTCTGGAAACACCATATATTTT; cdr3_aa: CASSTGDSLSGNTIYF
d_call: TRBD1; cdr3_length: 16; j_call: TRBJ1-2; v_call: TRBV3-1/TRBV3-2; clone_size: NA; cdr3_nt: TGTGCCAGCAGCCAACAGGGACAGGGGGCTAGGATCGGCTACACCTTC; cdr3_aa: CASSQQGQGARIGYTF
d_call: NA; cdr3_length: 15; j_call: TRBJ1-4; v_call: TRBV15; clone_size: NA; cdr3_nt: TGTGCCACCAGCAGAGAGGACAAGGTAGATGAAAAACTGTTTTTT; cdr3_aa: CATSREDKVDEKLFF
d_call: NA; cdr3_length: 14; j_call: TRBJ1-2; v_call: TRBV4-1; clone_size: NA; cdr3_nt: TGCGCCAGCAGCCAGACAGCCCCCCACTATGGCTACACCTTC; cdr3_aa: CASSQTAPHYGYTF
d_call: NA; cdr3_length: 13; j_call: TRBJ1-1; v_call: TRBV12-3/TRBV12-4; clone_size: NA; cdr3_nt: TGTGCCAGCAGTTTCGATGGGAGGACTGAAGCTTTCTTT; cdr3_aa: CASSFDGRTEAFF
d_call: NA; cdr3_length: 16; j_call: TRBJ2-7; v_call: TRBV5-6; clone_size: once; cdr3_nt: TGTGCCAGCAGCATAACCCTCCGGGACACCGACTACGAGCAGTACTTC; cdr3_aa: CASSITLRDTDYEQYF
d_call: NA; cdr3_length: 12; j_call: TRBJ1-2; v_call: TRBV29-1; clone_size: NA; cdr3_nt: TGCAGCGTTGAGACATCCCCCTATGGCTACACCTTC; cdr3_aa: CSVETSPYGYTF
d_call: NA; cdr3_length: 18; j_call: TRBJ2-2; v_call: TRBV7-8; clone_size: NA; cdr3_nt: TGTGCCAGCAGCTTATACGGCAGGGGTGGCCAACGGACCGGGGAGCTGTTTTTT; cdr3_aa: CASSLYGRGGQRTGELFF